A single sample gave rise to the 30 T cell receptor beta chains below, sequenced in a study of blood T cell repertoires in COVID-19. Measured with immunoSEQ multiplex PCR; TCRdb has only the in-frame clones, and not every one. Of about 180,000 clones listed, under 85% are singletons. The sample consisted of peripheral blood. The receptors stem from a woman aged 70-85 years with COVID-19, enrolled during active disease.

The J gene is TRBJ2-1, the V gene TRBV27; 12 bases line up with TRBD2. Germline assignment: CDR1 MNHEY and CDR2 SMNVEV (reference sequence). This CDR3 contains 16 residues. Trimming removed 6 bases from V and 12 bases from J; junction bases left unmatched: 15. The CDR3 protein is CASRSNSLAGGPGQFF. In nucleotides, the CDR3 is TGTGCCAGCAGGAGTAATTCGCTAGCGGGAGGGCCTGGGCAGTTCTTC.

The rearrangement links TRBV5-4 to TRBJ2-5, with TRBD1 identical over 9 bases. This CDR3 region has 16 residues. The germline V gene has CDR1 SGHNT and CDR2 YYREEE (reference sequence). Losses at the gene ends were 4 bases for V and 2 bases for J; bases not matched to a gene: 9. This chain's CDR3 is CASSPTSGQGQETQYF. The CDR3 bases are TGTGCCAGCAGCCCAACTTCAGGACAGGGGCAAGAGACCCAGTACTTC.

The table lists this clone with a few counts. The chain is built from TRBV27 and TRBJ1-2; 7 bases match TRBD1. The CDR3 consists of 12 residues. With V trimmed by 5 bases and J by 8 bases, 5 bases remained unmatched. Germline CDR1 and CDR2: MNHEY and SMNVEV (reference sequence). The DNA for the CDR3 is TGTGCCAGCAGTCCCTGGGACAGCGGCTACACCTTC. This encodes CASSPWDSGYTF.

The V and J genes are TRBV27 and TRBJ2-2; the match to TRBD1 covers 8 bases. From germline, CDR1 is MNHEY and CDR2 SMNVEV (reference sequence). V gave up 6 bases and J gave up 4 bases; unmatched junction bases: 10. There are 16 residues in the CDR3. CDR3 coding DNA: TGTGCCAGCAGACCCCCAGGGGGCGGTATCACCGGGGAGCTGTTTTTT. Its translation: CASRPPGGGITGELFF.

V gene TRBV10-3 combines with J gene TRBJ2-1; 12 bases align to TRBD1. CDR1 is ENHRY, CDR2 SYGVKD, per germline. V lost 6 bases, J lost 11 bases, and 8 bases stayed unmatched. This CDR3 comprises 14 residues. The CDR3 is CAIRGTGGFNQQFF. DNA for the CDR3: TGTGCCATCAGAGGGACAGGGGGCTTCAACCAGCAGTTCTTC.

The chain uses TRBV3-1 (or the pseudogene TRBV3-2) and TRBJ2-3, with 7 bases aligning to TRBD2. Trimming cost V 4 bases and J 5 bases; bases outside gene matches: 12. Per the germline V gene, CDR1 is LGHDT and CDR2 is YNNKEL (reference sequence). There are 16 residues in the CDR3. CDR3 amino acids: CASSLRTGGGQDTQYF. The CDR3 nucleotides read TGTGCCAGCAGCCTACGGACGGGGGGAGGGCAAGATACGCAGTATTTT.

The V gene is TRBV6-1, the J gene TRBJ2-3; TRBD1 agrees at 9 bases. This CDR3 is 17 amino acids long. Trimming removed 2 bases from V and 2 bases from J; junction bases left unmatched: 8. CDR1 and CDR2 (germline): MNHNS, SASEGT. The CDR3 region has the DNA TGTGCCAGCAGTGAAACCCTGACAGGGGGAAACACAGATACGCAGTATTTT. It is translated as CASSETLTGGNTDTQYF.

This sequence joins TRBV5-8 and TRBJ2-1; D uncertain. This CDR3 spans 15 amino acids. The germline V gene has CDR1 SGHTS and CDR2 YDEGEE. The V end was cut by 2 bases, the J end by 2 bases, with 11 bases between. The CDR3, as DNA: TGTGCCAGCAGCTTTAGTCCCTCTACCTACAATGAGCAGTTCTTC. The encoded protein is CASSFSPSTYNEQFF.

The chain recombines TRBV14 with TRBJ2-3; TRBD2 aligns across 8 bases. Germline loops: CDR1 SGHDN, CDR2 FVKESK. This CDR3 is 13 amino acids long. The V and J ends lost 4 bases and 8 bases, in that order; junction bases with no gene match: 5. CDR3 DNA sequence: TGTGCCAGCAGCCGGACTAGCTCTGGTACGCAGTATTTT. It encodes CASSRTSSGTQYF.

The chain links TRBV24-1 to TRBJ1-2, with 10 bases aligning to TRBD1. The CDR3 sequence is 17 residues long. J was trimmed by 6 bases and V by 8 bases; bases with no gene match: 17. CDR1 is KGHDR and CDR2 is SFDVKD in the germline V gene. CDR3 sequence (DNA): TGTGCCACCAACCGAATCCGGGACAGGGGCAGGGGGGATGGCTACACCTTC. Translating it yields CATNRIRDRGRGDGYTF.

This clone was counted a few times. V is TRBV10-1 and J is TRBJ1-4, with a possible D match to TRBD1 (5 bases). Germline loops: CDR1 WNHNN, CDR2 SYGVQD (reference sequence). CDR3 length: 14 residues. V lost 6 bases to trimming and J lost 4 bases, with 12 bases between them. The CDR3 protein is CASSADRYNEKLFF. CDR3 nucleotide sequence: TGCGCCAGCAGCGCTGACAGATATAATGAAAAACTGTTTTTT.

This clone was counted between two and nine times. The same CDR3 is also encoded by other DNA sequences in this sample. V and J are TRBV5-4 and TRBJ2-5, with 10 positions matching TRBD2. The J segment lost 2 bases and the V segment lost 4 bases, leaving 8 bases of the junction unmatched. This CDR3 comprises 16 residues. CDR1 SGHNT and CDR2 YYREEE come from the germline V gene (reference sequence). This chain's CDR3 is CASSSGRTSGQETQYF. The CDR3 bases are TGTGCCAGCAGCAGCGGTCGGACTAGCGGACAAGAGACCCAGTACTTC.

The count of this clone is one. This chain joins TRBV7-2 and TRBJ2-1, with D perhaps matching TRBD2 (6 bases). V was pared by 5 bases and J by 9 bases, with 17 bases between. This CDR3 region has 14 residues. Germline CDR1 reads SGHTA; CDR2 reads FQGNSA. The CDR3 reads CASSRLSTSFEQFF. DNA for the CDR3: TGTGCCAGCAGCCGCCTGTCCACTAGCTTTGAGCAGTTCTTC.

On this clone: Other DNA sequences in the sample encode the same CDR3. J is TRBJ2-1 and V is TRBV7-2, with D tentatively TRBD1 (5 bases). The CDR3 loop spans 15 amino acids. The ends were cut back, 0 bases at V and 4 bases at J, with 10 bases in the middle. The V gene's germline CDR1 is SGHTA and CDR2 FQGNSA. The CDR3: CASSLAGASYNEQFF. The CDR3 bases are TGTGCCAGCAGCTTAGCAGGGGCATCTTACAATGAGCAGTTCTTC.

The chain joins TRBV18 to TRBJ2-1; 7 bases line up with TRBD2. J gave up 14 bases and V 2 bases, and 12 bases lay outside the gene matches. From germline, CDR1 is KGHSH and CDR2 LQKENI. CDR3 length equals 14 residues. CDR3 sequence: CASSPGTMYTVEFF. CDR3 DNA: TGTGCCAGCTCACCAGGGACTATGTACACGGTGGAGTTCTTC.

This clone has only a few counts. The CDR3 sequence is CASSPSRDRVGIQYF. In nucleotides, the CDR3 is TGTGCCAGCAGCCCTTCGAGGGATAGGGTTGGCATTCAGTACTTC. The chain is built from TRBV7-2 and TRBJ2-4; TRBD2 is a possible D gene (5 bases). Germline lookup yields CDR1 SGHTA and CDR2 FQGNSA. The V and J ends lost 5 bases and 9 bases respectively, with 20 bases between them. The CDR3 runs 15 residues.

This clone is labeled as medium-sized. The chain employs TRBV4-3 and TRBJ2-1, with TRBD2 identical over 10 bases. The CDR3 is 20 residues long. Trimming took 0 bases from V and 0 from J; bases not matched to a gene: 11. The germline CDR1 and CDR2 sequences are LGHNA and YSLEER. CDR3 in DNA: TGCGCCAGCAGCCAAGAATGGCTAGCGGGAGTCCCCAGCTCCTACAATGAGCAGTTCTTC. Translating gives CASSQEWLAGVPSSYNEQFF.

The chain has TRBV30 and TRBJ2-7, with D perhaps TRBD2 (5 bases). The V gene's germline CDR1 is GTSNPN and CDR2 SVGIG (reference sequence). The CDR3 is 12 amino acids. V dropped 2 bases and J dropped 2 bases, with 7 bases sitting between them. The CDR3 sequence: CAWSPGTYEQYF. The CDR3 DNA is TGTGCCTGGAGTCCGGGGACCTACGAGCAGTACTTC. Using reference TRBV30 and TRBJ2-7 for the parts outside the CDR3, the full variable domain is SQTIHQWPATLVQPVGSPLSLECTVEGTSNPNLYWYRQAAGRGLQLLFYSVGIGQISSEVPQNLSASRPQDRQFILSSKKLLLSDSGFYLCAWSPGTYEQYFGPGTRLTVT.

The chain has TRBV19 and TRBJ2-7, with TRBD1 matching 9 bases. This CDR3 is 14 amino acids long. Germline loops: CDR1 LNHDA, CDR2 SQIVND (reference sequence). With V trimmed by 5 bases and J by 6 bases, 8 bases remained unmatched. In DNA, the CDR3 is TGTGCCAGTAGTTCCACCGGGACAGGGTTCGAGCAGTACTTC. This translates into CASSSTGTGFEQYF.

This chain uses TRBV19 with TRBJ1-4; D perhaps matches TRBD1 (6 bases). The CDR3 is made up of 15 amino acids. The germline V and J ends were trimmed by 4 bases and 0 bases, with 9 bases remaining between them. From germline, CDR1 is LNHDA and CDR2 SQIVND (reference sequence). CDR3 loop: CASSRTASTNEKLFF. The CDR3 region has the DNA TGTGCCAGTAGTAGGACAGCCTCAACTAATGAAAAACTGTTTTTT.

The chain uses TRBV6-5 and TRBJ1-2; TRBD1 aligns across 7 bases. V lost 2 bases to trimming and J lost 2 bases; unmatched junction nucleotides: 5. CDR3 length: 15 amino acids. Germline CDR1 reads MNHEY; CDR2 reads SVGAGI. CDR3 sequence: CASSYRADRNYGYTF. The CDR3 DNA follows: TGTGCCAGCAGTTACCGCGCGGACAGGAACTATGGCTACACCTTC.

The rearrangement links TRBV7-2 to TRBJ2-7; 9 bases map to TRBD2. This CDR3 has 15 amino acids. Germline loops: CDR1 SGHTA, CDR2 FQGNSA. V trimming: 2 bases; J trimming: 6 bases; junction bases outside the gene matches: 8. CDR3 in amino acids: CASSLLKGGRGEQYF. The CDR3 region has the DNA TGTGCCAGCAGCTTACTAAAAGGCGGGAGGGGCGAGCAGTACTTC.

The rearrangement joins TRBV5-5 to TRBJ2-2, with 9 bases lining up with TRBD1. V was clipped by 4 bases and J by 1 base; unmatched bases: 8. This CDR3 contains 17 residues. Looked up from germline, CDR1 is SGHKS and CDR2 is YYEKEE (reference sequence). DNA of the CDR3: TGTGCCAGCAGCCGAACAGGGGGACAGGGGAACACCGGGGAGCTGTTTTTT. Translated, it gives CASSRTGGQGNTGELFF.

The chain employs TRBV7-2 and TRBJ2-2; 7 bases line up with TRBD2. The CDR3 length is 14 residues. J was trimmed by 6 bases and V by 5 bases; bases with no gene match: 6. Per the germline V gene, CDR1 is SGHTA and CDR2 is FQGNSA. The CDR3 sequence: CASSLPLASGELFF. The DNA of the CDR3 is TGTGCCAGCAGCCTGCCACTAGCGTCCGGGGAGCTGTTTTTT. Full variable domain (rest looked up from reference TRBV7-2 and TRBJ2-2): GAGVSQSPSNKVTEKGKDVELRCDPISGHTALYWYRQSLGQGLEFLIYFQGNSAPDKSGLPSDRFSAERTGGSVSTLTIQRTQQEDSAVYLCASSLPLASGELFFGEGSRLTVL.

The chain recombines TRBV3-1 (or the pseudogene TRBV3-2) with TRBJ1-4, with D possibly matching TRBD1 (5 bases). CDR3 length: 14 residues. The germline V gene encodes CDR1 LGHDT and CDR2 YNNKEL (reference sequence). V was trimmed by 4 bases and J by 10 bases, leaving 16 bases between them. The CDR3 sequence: CASSPGRGFGKLFF. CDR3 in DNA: TGTGCCAGCAGCCCAGGTAGGGGTTTTGGAAAACTGTTTTTT.

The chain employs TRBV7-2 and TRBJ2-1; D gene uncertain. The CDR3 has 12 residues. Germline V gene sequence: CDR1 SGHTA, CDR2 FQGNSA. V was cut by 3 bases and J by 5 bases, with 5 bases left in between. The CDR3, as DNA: TGTGCCAGCAGCTTTCGTAACAATGAGCAGTTCTTC. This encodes CASSFRNNEQFF.

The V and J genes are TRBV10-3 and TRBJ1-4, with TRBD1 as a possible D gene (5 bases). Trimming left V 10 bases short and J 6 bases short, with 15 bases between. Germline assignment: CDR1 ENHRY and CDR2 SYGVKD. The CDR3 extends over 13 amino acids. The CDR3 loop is CATQTAGDEKLFF. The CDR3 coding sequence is TGTGCCACCCAGACAGCTGGTGATGAAAAACTGTTTTTT.

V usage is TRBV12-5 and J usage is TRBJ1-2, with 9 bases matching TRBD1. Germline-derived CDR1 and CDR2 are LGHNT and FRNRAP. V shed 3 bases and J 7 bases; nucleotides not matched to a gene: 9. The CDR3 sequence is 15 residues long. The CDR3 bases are TGTGCTAGTGGTTTAACTGGGGGACAGGGTCGTGGCTACACCTTC. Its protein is CASGLTGGQGRGYTF.

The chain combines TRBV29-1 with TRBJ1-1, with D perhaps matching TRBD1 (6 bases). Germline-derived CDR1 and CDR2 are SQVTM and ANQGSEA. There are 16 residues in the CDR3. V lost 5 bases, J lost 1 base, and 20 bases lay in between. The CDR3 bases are TGCAGCGTTTCAATCCCGAGGCAGACAGGGAACACTGAAGCTTTCTTT. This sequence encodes CSVSIPRQTGNTEAFF.

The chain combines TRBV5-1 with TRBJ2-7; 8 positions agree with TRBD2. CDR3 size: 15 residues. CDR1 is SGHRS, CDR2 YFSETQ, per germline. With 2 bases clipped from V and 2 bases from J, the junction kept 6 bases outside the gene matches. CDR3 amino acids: CASSFSGNSPYEQYF. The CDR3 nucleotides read TGCGCCAGCAGCTTTAGCGGGAACTCTCCCTACGAGCAGTACTTC.